The next 17 T cell receptor beta chains were all read from a single sample in a study of shared clonotypes between healthy human individuals. The protocol was immunoSEQ multiplex PCR, while the TCRdb copy is restricted to in-frame clones and leaves out a portion. Seen here are about 1.1 million clones, roughly 74% observed once, and the top ten hold roughly 0.57%. The specimen was memory CD4+ T cells from PBMCs. Specified subset: CD45RA-negative fraction. The receptor source for this set is a man aged 18 to 30 in good health. Some clones in this sample may be carry-over from other donors' samples.

Points on this clone: Other DNA sequences in the sample encode the same CDR3. The V and J genes are TRBV5-1 and TRBJ2-5; TRBD2 matches at 7 bases. The CDR3 sequence is 13 residues long. V lost 4 bases and J lost 1; bases outside the gene matches: 1. CDR1 SGHRS and CDR2 YFSETQ come from the germline V gene. CDR3 coding DNA: TGCGCCAGCAGCCGCGGGGGCCAAGAGACCCAGTACTTC. This sequence encodes CASSRGGQETQYF.

The V call is TRBV6-1, the J call TRBJ2-5; D may match TRBD1 or TRBD2 (5 bases each). V was clipped by 2 bases and J by 5 bases, with 18 bases between them. This CDR3 spans 16 amino acids. Looked up from germline, CDR1 is MNHNS and CDR2 is SASEGT. DNA for the CDR3: TGTGCCAGCAGTGAATCCGTTTGGGGGAAGGGGGAGACCCAGTACTTC. This codes for CASSESVWGKGETQYF.

This clone was seen only a few times. The CDR3 loop reads CASSVALAGPQETQYF. The CDR3 bases are TGTGCCAGCAGCGTAGCTCTAGCGGGACCCCAAGAGACCCAGTACTTC. This rearrangement joins TRBV9 to TRBJ2-5, with 9 bases that match TRBD2. Germline values: CDR1 SGDLS, CDR2 YYNGEE. The CDR3 extends over 16 amino acids. The V segment lost 0 bases and the J segment 1 base; nucleotides outside the gene matches: 4.

This clone was counted once. The J gene is TRBJ1-4, the V gene TRBV27, with 8 bases identical to TRBD1. V gave up 2 bases and J gave up 11 bases; unmatched junction bases: 10. Looked up from germline, CDR1 is MNHEY and CDR2 is SMNVEV (reference sequence). The CDR3 loop spans 15 amino acids. Here the CDR3 DNA reads TGTGCCAGCAGTTTAGGCCGACAGGGGCTAGGGAAACTGTTTTTT. As protein: CASSLGRQGLGKLFF.

The gene calls are TRBV4-3 and TRBJ2-2; 10 positions match TRBD2. CDR3 length: 18 residues. The junction had 9 bases not matched to a gene; V was cut back by 5 bases and J by 0 bases. The germline gives CDR1 LGHNA, CDR2 YSLEER. The CDR3 loop is CASSEATSGAANTGELFF. In nucleotides, the CDR3 is TGCGCCAGCAGCGAAGCTACTAGCGGGGCCGCGAACACCGGGGAGCTGTTTTTT.

This clone was counted a few times. Other DNA sequences within the sample encode an identical CDR3. V and J are TRBV28 and TRBJ1-5; a possible D gene is TRBD1 (5 bases). Trimming shortened V by 9 bases and J by 4 bases, and 13 bases separated the two germline ends. CDR3 size: 13 residues. Germline lookup yields CDR1 MDHEN and CDR2 SYDVKM. The CDR3 sequence: CASRGMGNQPQHF. CDR3 in DNA: TGTGCCAGTAGGGGCATGGGGAATCAGCCCCAGCATTTT.

The V and J genes are TRBV2 and TRBJ1-1; D possibly corresponds to TRBD1 (5 bases). The CDR3 runs to 13 residues. V was shortened by 4 bases and J by 5 bases, with 11 bases between the two germline ends. Germline-derived CDR1 and CDR2 are SNHLY and FYNNEI. Here the CDR3 reads CASSANRYTEAFF. CDR3 nucleotide sequence: TGTGCCAGCAGTGCCAACAGGTATACTGAAGCTTTCTTT. Variable domain in full (rest from reference TRBV2 and TRBJ1-1): EPEVTQTPSHQVTQMGQEVILRCVPISNHLYFYWYRQILGQKVEFLVSFYNNEISEKSEIFDDQFSVERPDGSNFTLKIRSTKLEDSAMYFCASSANRYTEAFFGQGTRLTVV.

The chain employs TRBV2 and TRBJ1-4; the D gene is possibly TRBD1 (6 bases). CDR1 is SNHLY and CDR2 is FYNNEI in the germline V gene. Trimming shortened V by 4 bases and J by 0 bases, and 9 bases separated the two germline ends. The CDR3 covers 15 residues. The CDR3 DNA reads TGTGCCAGCAGTGCCCGACAGGCAACTAATGAAAAACTGTTTTTT. Its translation: CASSARQATNEKLFF.

This clone occurred many times. This chain joins TRBV25-1 and TRBJ2-1; no clear D gene. The CDR3 consists of 13 residues. Germline CDR1 and CDR2: MGHDK and SYGVNS. Trimming removed 2 bases from V and 12 bases from J, with 14 bases in between. The CDR3: CASSENGGFRQFF. CDR3 in DNA: TGTGCCAGCAGTGAAAACGGCGGATTTAGGCAGTTCTTC.

This clone turned up a few times. Written as DNA, the CDR3 is TGCGCCAGCAGGGGACAGACGAACACTGAAGCTTTCTTT. Translating gives CASRGQTNTEAFF. The rearrangement links TRBV5-1 to TRBJ1-1; 7 bases agree with TRBD1. The V gene's germline CDR1 is SGHRS and CDR2 YFSETQ. The CDR3 has 13 amino acids. The J segment lost 1 base and the V segment lost 5 bases, leaving 2 bases of the junction unmatched. The full variable domain, with the rest looked up from reference TRBV5-1 and TRBJ1-1, is KAGVTQTPRYLIKTRGQQVTLSCSPISGHRSVSWYQQTPGQGLQFLFEYFSETQRNKGNFPGRFSGRQFSNSRSEMNVSTLELGDSALYLCASRGQTNTEAFFGQGTRLTVV.

The V call is TRBV30, the J call TRBJ2-5; 15 bases agree with TRBD2. The J call may be wrong; the DNA end is better matched by TRBJ2-7. Germline CDR1 reads GTSNPN; CDR2 reads SVGIG (reference sequence). The CDR3 extends over 17 amino acids. CDR3 coding DNA: TGTGCCTGGAGAGCCGGGACTAGCGGGAGGAGCTCCTACGAGCAGTACTTC. Protein: CAWRAGTSGRSSYEQYF.

The sample holds one count of this clone. The rearrangement uses TRBV30 and TRBJ2-7; no clear D. Looked up from germline, CDR1 is GTSNPN and CDR2 is SVGIG (reference sequence). The CDR3 sequence is 10 residues long. The ends were cut back, 0 bases at V and 5 bases at J, with 2 bases in the middle. The CDR3, as DNA: TGTGCCTGGAGTGTACACGAGCAGTACTTC. Its translation is CAWSVHEQYF. Full variable domain (outside the CDR3, taken from reference TRBV30 and TRBJ2-7): SQTIHQWPATLVQPVGSPLSLECTVEGTSNPNLYWYRQAAGRGLQLLFYSVGIGQISSEVPQNLSASRPQDRQFILSSKKLLLSDSGFYLCAWSVHEQYFGPGTRLTVT.

The rearrangement links TRBV7-9 to TRBJ2-3, with 9 bases lining up with TRBD2. V shed 1 base, J shed 14 bases, and the junction held 4 bases outside the gene matches. This CDR3 is built from 12 residues. Looked up from germline, CDR1 is SEHNR and CDR2 is FQNEAQ (reference sequence). CDR3 in amino acids: CASSLELAGAYF. CDR3 DNA sequence: TGTGCCAGCAGCTTAGAACTAGCGGGTGCGTATTTT. Filled out from reference TRBV7-9 and TRBJ2-3, the complete variable domain reads DTGVSQNPRHKITKRGQNVTFRCDPISEHNRLYWYRQTLGQGPEFLTYFQNEAQLEKSRLLSDRFSAERPKGSFSTLEIQRTEQGDSAMYLCASSLELAGAYFGPGTRLTVL.

This clone came up once. This rearrangement joins TRBV11-3 to TRBJ2-1; TRBD2 matches at 7 bases. V gave up 4 bases and J gave up 9 bases; unmatched junction bases: 12. CDR1 and CDR2 from the germline V gene are SGHNT and YENEEA. The CDR3 sequence is 15 residues long. CDR3: CASSSRGAGVGEQFF. As DNA, the CDR3 is TGTGCCAGCAGCTCTAGGGGCGCGGGGGTCGGTGAGCAGTTCTTC.

This chain joins TRBV19 and TRBJ1-1; tentatively, D is TRBD1 (5 bases). Trimming took off 6 bases at V and 10 bases at J, with 18 bases between the two ends. Looked up from germline, CDR1 is LNHDA and CDR2 is SQIVND (reference sequence). The CDR3 sequence is 13 residues long. This chain's CDR3 is CASSPRGWRTAFF. As DNA, the CDR3 is TGTGCCAGTAGCCCCCGGGGGTGGAGAACAGCTTTCTTT. The full variable domain, with the rest looked up from reference TRBV19 and TRBJ1-1, is DGGITQSPKYLFRKEGQNVTLSCEQNLNHDAMYWYRQDPGQGLRLIYYSQIVNDFQKGDIAEGYSVSREKKESFPLTVTSAQKNPTAFYLCASSPRGWRTAFFGQGTRLTVV.

The chain carries TRBV7-2 and TRBJ2-1; 13 bases agree with TRBD2. V lost 6 bases to trimming and J lost 0 bases; unmatched junction nucleotides: 11. Germline V lookup: CDR1 SGHTA, CDR2 FQGNSA. The CDR3 covers 19 residues. The CDR3 spells CASSTYPGLAGSSYNEQFF. The DNA for the CDR3 is TGTGCCAGCAGTACCTACCCGGGACTAGCGGGAAGCTCCTACAATGAGCAGTTCTTC.

The table lists this clone with a count of one. This chain joins TRBV10-3 and TRBJ2-1; 7 positions match TRBD2. This CDR3 has 14 residues. Trimming took 5 bases from V and 5 from J; bases not matched to a gene: 6. Germline CDR1 and CDR2: ENHRY and SYGVKD. CDR3 sequence reads: CAISRASGNNEQFF. The CDR3 coding sequence is TGTGCCATCAGTCGGGCTAGCGGTAACAATGAGCAGTTCTTC.